This entry is about one T cell receptor beta chain. Its antigen is not yet known. Instrument on record: NextSeq 550. The Human TCR Profiling Kit (MiLaboratory) was used to make UMI-labeled 5' RACE TRB cDNA libraries. cDNA synthesis used the entire amount of extracted RNA, and PCR amplification then used the entire amount of cDNA produced. The libraries were made side by side, with each library going through the same number of PCR cycles. Per the authors' processing: About 52,000 +/- 9,100 unique UMI-labeled TRB cDNA molecules per library were extracted with MIGEC and MiXCR, with at least two reads per UMI required. Each library averaged about 40,000 +/- 10,000 functional in-frame TRB CDR3 nucleotide clonotypes without stop codons. After each sample was downsampled to 5000 UMI-labeled TRB molecules, VDJtools was used to calculate diversity metrics such as normalized Shannon-Wiener and Chao1. VDJtools computed clonotype-size-weighted physicochemical properties of the central five CDR3 residues: interaction energy, strength, volume and Kidera factor 4. Reads reprocessed by TCRdb are summarized as one entry per CDR3 protein sequence, and DNA is absent. TCRdb, rather than the study authors, made the V and J calls. The sample's own table lists about 120,000 distinct CDR3 sequences. Together, the top ten hold about 0.54% of the sample.

The sample belongs to a study of CXCR3-negative and CXCR3-positive naive CD8 T cells (dated by TCRdb to between 2018 and 2021). With regard to the full study: About 150 million TRB reads were obtained in total, roughly 1.5 +/- 0.3 million reads per library. Diversity and physicochemical repertoire analyses covered roughly eleven donors pooled from two independent experiments. TRBV-TRBJ cluster analysis included naive subsets from a handful of donors and memory cells from 3 donors.

Each CD8+ T cell subset was flow-sorted in triplicate, with under 350,000 cells per subset placed directly into RLT lysis buffer. Naive CD8+ T cells were defined stringently as CD45RO-CCR7+CD27+CD95- to exclude memory contaminants. Peripheral blood mononuclear cells were isolated from buffy coats by standard density gradient centrifugation. Naive CXCR3-negative and CXCR3-positive CD8+ T cells were flow-sorted on a FACSAria III. An RNeasy Mini Kit was used to extract total RNA from the sorted cells. Points the paper makes about the study in general: Repertoire diversity was comparably high in both naive subsets but much lower in memory CD8+ T cells. Freshly isolated PBMCs were used for most assays because CXCR3 expression partially decreased after cryopreservation. Surface CD5, linked to self-reactivity in mice, was comparable between naive subsets; TCR interaction strength was therefore also inferred from TRB CDR3 physicochemical properties. TRB CDR3s from CXCR3-positive naive cells showed higher hydrophobicity (lower Kidera factor 4), lower energy, and higher strength and volume indices than CXCR3-negative naive cells. Naive CXCR3-negative and CXCR3-positive cells from the same donor showed similar TRBV-TRBJ usage, whereas memory cells showed distinct patterns.

From cysteine to phenylalanine, the CDR3 is 12 amino acids long. No DNA sequence was recorded. From the germline V gene (reference sequence), CDR1 is MNHEY and CDR2 is SMNVEV. The chain is assembled from TRBV27 and TRBJ2-1; TCRdb names TRBD1, which stays unverified in the absence of DNA. The specimen sequenced was naive CXCR3+ CD8+ T cells from blood. The meaning of the sample's cell subset or site label: CD45RO-CCR7+CD27+CD95- naive CD8+ T cells expressing CXCR3 (TNR3+). This receptor was taken from a human donor in good health. Some clones in this sample may be carry-over from other donors' samples. For the CDR3, the sequence is CASSLTGYLQFF.